One TCR beta chain is described in this entry. Its antigen remains unidentified. These data come from a study of shared clonotypes between healthy human individuals. About the research overall: The study drew on two women and a few men aged 18 to 49 as donors.

TCRdb's table, derived via immunoSEQ multiplex PCR, lists solely in-frame clones and lacks some. The sample records approximately 2,300,000 clones, 80% to 95% being singletons. Each of the donors was a healthy adult who was HIV-negative and had not had a recent acute infection or vaccination. The CDR3 loop spans 14 amino acids. V was shortened by 2 bases and J by 5 bases, with 12 bases between the two germline ends. Germline lookup yields CDR1 MNHNY and CDR2 SVGAGI (reference sequence). Study-wide results and limits: Inspection by rarefaction showed sorted-subset sequencing to be incomplete despite large depth.

This sequence was found in a man younger than 35 in good health. Some clones in this sample may be carry-over from other donors' samples. The material sequenced was naive CD4+ T cells from PBMCs. Specified subset: CD45RA+ positively selected. The chain combines TRBV6-6 with TRBJ2-5; possible D gene TRBD2, 7 bases. The CDR3 bases are TGTGCCAGCAGTTACGGGGGGGCTAGCGAGACCCAGTACTTC. Its translation is CASSYGGASETQYF.